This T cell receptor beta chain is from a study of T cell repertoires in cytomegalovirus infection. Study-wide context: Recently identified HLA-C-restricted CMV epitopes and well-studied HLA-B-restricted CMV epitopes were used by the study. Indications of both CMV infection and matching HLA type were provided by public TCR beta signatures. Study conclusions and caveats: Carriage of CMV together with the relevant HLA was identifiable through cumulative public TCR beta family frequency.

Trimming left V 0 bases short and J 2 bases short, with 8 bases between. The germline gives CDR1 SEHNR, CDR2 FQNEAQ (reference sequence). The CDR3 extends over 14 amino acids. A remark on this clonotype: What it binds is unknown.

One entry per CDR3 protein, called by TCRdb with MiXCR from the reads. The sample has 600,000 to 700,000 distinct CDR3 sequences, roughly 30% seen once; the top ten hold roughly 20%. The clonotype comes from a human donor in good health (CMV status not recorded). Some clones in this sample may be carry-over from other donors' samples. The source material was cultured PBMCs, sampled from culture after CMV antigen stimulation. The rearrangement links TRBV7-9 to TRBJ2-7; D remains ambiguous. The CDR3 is CASSLATVAYEQYF. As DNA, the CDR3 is TGTGCCAGCAGCTTAGCGACGGTAGCCTACGAGCAGTACTTC. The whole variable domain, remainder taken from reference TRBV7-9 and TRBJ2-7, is DTGVSQNPRHKITKRGQNVTFRCDPISEHNRLYWYRQTLGQGPEFLTYFQNEAQLEKSRLLSDRFSAERPKGSFSTLEIQRTEQGDSAMYLCASSLATVAYEQYFGPGTRLTVT.